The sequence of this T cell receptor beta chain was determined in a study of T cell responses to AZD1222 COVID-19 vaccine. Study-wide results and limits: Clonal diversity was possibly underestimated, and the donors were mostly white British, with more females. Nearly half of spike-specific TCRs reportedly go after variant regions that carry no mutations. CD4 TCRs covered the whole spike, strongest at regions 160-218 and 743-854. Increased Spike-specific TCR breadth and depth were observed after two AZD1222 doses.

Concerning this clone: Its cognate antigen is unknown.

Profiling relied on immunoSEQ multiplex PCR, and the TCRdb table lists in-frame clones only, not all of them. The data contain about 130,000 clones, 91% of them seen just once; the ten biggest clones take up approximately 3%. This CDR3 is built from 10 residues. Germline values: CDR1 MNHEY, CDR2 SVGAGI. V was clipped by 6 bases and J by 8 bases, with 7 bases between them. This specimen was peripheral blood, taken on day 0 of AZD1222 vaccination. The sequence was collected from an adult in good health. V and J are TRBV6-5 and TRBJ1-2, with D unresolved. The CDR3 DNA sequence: TGTGCCAGCAGGGGAACGGGCTACACCTTC. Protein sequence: CASRGTGYTF.